Each of the 7 T cell receptor beta chains below was sequenced from the same sample in a study of CD8+CD57+ T cells in acquired aplastic anemia. Template material for TCR beta VDJ and CDR3 profiling consisted of genomic DNA. Using its own MiXCR run on the reads, TCRdb lists one record per CDR3 protein. The repertoire includes 200,000 to 250,000 distinct CDR3 sequences, approximately 60% of them detected once, and approximately 30% sits in the top ten. Material for sequencing was sorted CD4+, CD8+, or CD8+CD57+ T cells (not recorded which) from PBMCs. All receptors derive from a human donor in good health.

The V gene is TRBV20-1, the J gene TRBJ2-1; the D is unclear. The germline V and J ends were trimmed by 4 bases and 1 base, with 14 bases remaining between them. The CDR3 contains 15 residues. CDR1 DFQATT and CDR2 SNEGSKA come from the germline V gene (reference sequence). CDR3 nucleotide sequence: TGCAGTGCTACGAGTGGGAAGGGATCCTACAATGAGCAGTTCTTC. Its protein product is CSATSGKGSYNEQFF.

The chain links TRBV7-3 to TRBJ2-1, with TRBD2 matching over 13 bases. Germline V gives CDR1 SGHTA, CDR2 FQGTGA. This CDR3 contains 15 residues. Trimming took 5 bases from V and 4 from J; bases not matched to a gene: 2. The DNA of the CDR3 is TGTGCCAGCAGCCGGGGACTAGCGGGGTACAATGAGCAGTTCTTC. Its translation is CASSRGLAGYNEQFF.

The rearrangement uses TRBV7-6 and TRBJ2-7; 12 bases are shared with TRBD2. This CDR3 has 15 amino acids. CDR1 and CDR2 (germline): SGHVS, FNYEAQ. V was pared by 6 bases and J by 5 bases, with 8 bases of the junction left unmatched. CDR3 sequence: CASSILAGGKDEQYF. CDR3 DNA: TGTGCCAGCAGTATACTAGCGGGGGGCAAGGACGAGCAGTACTTC.

This clonotype occurred once. The chain links TRBV20-1 to TRBJ2-7, with D perhaps matching TRBD1 (6 bases). The CDR3 length is 13 residues. The V gene's germline CDR1 is DFQATT and CDR2 SNEGSKA (reference sequence). V was trimmed by 6 bases and J by 2 bases, leaving 14 bases between them. The CDR3 DNA reads TGCAGTGCCGCGGACAGCCCCACCTACGAGCAGTACTTC. It codes for CSAADSPTYEQYF.

This clonotype was found many times. The V gene is TRBV2, the J gene TRBJ1-1; a possible D gene is TRBD1 (5 bases). From germline, CDR1 is SNHLY and CDR2 FYNNEI. The CDR3 has 15 residues. V was cut by 6 bases and J by 1 base, with 15 bases left in between. The CDR3: CASSPLGVTNTEAFF. As DNA, the CDR3 is TGTGCCAGCAGCCCCTTAGGGGTCACGAACACTGAAGCTTTCTTT. Filled out from reference TRBV2 and TRBJ1-1, the complete variable domain reads EPEVTQTPSHQVTQMGQEVILRCVPISNHLYFYWYRQILGQKVEFLVSFYNNEISEKSEIFDDQFSVERPDGSNFTLKIRSTKLEDSAMYFCASSPLGVTNTEAFFGQGTRLTVV.

This clonotype came up many times. V gene TRBV7-8 combines with J gene TRBJ2-7, with D possibly matching TRBD1 (6 bases). Germline lookup yields CDR1 SGHVS and CDR2 FQNEAQ. The CDR3 spans 15 residues. V lost 5 bases to trimming and J lost 4 bases, with 18 bases between them. The CDR3 here is CASSPSSDRTYEQYF. For the CDR3, the DNA is TGTGCCAGCAGCCCCTCTTCTGACAGGACATACGAGCAGTACTTC.

This clonotype was seen a handful of times. This rearrangement joins TRBV24-1 to TRBJ1-2; possibly TRBD1 for D (5 bases). This CDR3 comprises 16 residues. With 2 bases removed from V and 5 bases from J, the gap between germline ends came to 17 bases. Germline CDR1 is KGHDR and CDR2 is SFDVKD. Written as DNA, the CDR3 is TGTGCCACCAGTGATTCAGCGGGACTGTCACTTTATGGCTACACCTTC. Amino acid sequence: CATSDSAGLSLYGYTF.